A selection of T cell receptor beta chains follows, all from one sample in a study of T cell responses to AZD1222 COVID-19 vaccine. Assay: immunoSEQ multiplex PCR; the TCRdb copy retains only in-frame clones and omits some. The profile shows 100,000 to 150,000 clones, more than 70% of them singletons. The sequencing here drew on peripheral blood, taken on day 0 of AZD1222 vaccination. Every receptor here comes from an adult in good health. Each CDR3 is given with its conserved first and last residue. Fields, in order: D gene, J gene, V gene, clone size, CDR3 DNA, CDR3 protein. A D gene is named only where the DNA matches it firmly. Clone size is not always given. Where it is, it says once, few, many or a class for expanded clones.

d_gene: -
j_gene: TRBJ2-1
v_gene: TRBV6-4
abundance: -
CDR3nt: TGTGCCAGCAGTGACACAGAGTACAATGAGCAGTTCTTC
CDR3aa: CASSDTEYNEQFF

d_gene: TRBD1
j_gene: TRBJ2-2
v_gene: TRBV13
abundance: once
CDR3nt: TGTGCCAGCAGCTCCCTCACAGGGGCCGGGGAGCTGTTTTTT
CDR3aa: CASSSLTGAGELFF

d_gene: -
j_gene: TRBJ1-6
v_gene: TRBV5-1
abundance: -
CDR3nt: TGCGCCAGCAGCTTGTCACTGTCGGGTTCACCCCTCCACTTT
CDR3aa: CASSLSLSGSPLHF

d_gene: TRBD2
j_gene: TRBJ2-1
v_gene: TRBV10-3
abundance: -
CDR3nt: TGTGCCATCAGTGGCGGAGCGGGAGACTCCTACAATGAGCAGTTCTTC
CDR3aa: CAISGGAGDSYNEQFF

d_gene: -
j_gene: TRBJ2-5
v_gene: TRBV9
abundance: -
CDR3nt: TGTGCCAGCAGCGTAGGCAACGGAGAGACCCAGTACTTC
CDR3aa: CASSVGNGETQYF

d_gene: TRBD1
j_gene: TRBJ2-3
v_gene: TRBV11-2
abundance: -
CDR3nt: TGTGCCAGCAGCTCGTGGGCTATCAGGGGGACAGATACGCAGTATTTT
CDR3aa: CASSSWAIRGTDTQYF

d_gene: TRBD1
j_gene: TRBJ1-2
v_gene: TRBV28
abundance: -
CDR3nt: TGTGCCAGCAGTTTTAGAGGGGGCGGCGATGGCTACACCTTC
CDR3aa: CASSFRGGGDGYTF

d_gene: -
j_gene: TRBJ2-1
v_gene: TRBV7-8
abundance: -
CDR3nt: TGTGCCAGCAGCTTAGATTACAATGAGCAGTTCTTC
CDR3aa: CASSLDYNEQFF

d_gene: TRBD1
j_gene: TRBJ1-1
v_gene: TRBV7-8
abundance: -
CDR3nt: TGTGCCAGCAGCGACAGGGGGTACAACACTGAAGCTTTCTTT
CDR3aa: CASSDRGYNTEAFF

d_gene: -
j_gene: TRBJ2-3
v_gene: TRBV6-4
abundance: -
CDR3nt: TGTGCCAGCAGTGACGGACGGGGAAGCACAGATACGCAGTATTTT
CDR3aa: CASSDGRGSTDTQYF

d_gene: -
j_gene: TRBJ2-2
v_gene: TRBV7-2
abundance: -
CDR3nt: TGTGCCAGCAGCTCCCGCCGCGGGGAGCACACCGGGGAGCTGTTTTTT
CDR3aa: CASSSRRGEHTGELFF

d_gene: TRBD2
j_gene: TRBJ2-1
v_gene: TRBV6-5
abundance: -
CDR3nt: TGTGCCAGCAGTCCGACTAGCGGGAGGGACGGTGAGCAGTTCTTC
CDR3aa: CASSPTSGRDGEQFF

d_gene: -
j_gene: TRBJ1-1
v_gene: TRBV27
abundance: once
CDR3nt: TGTGCCAGCAGTTCCGTCGCATCAAGTGAAGCTTTCTTT
CDR3aa: CASSSVASSEAFF

d_gene: TRBD2
j_gene: TRBJ2-1
v_gene: TRBV7-3
abundance: once
CDR3nt: TGTGCCAGCAGCTTAAGACTAGCGGGAGGGGTTGAGCAGTTCTTC
CDR3aa: CASSLRLAGGVEQFF

d_gene: -
j_gene: TRBJ1-2
v_gene: TRBV25-1
abundance: -
CDR3nt: TGTGCCAGCAGTGATTTAGTGTGGGGGGAGAGTCACGGCTACACCTTC
CDR3aa: CASSDLVWGESHGYTF